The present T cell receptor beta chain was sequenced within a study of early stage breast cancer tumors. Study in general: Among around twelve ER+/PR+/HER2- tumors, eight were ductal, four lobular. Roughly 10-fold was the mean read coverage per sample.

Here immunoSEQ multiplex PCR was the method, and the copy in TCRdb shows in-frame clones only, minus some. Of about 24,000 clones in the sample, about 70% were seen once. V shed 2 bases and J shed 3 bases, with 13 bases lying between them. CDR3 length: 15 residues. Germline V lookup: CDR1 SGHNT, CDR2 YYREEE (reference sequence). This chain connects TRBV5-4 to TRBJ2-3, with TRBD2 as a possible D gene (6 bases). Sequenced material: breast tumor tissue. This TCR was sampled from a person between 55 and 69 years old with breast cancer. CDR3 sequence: CASSFDGGRTDTQYF. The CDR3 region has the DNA TGTGCCAGCAGCTTCGACGGGGGTCGTACAGATACGCAGTATTTT.